This T cell receptor beta chain was documented in a study of T cell repertoires in cytomegalovirus infection. About the study: CMV epitopes used comprised recently identified HLA-C-restricted ones and well-studied HLA-B-restricted ones. It was the public TCR beta signatures that indicated both CMV infection and matching HLA type. Study-wide results and limits: HLA-C-restricted, CMV-specific TCR beta clonotypes were dominant ex vivo. Carriage of CMV together with the relevant HLA was identifiable through cumulative public TCR beta family frequency.

Trimming took 1 base from V and 5 from J, leaving 6 bases between them. CDR3 length: 12 residues. The germline V gene encodes CDR1 SGHTA and CDR2 FQGNSA. Each CDR3 protein gets one entry after TCRdb re-called the reads with MiXCR. Of about 34,000 distinct CDR3 sequences detected, roughly 54% appear once; the ten largest clones hold approximately 90%. Comments on this clonotype: What it binds is not known.

This clonotype was sampled from a human donor in good health (CMV status not recorded). Some clones in this sample may be carry-over from other donors' samples. The chain recombines TRBV7-2 with TRBJ2-7; D gene unclear. The sample here was CD8+ T cells from cultured PBMCs, taken from culture after CMV antigen stimulation. In DNA form, the CDR3 reads TGTGCCAGCAGCTTAGTTATCCACGAGCAGTACTTC. This translates into CASSLVIHEQYF.